This TCR beta chain was observed in a study of blood T cells in healthy people across ages. Study at large: Researchers report that template switching captured about one barcoded beta molecule per two T cells. Study-level findings and limits: The long-lived group displayed more naive CD4+ cells, plus higher diversity, than the aged donors did. Observed TCR beta diversity per million T cells went down as age went up. This fall followed a roughly linear course with age.

Isolation of PBMCs gave at least 7 million cells per sample. Alongside a J-beta primer mix, a sample-barcoded 5' primer served in a second PCR lasting about 7 to 11 cycles. TCRdb reanalysed the 5' RACE reads using MiXCR and keeps one entry per CDR3 protein. The profile shows around 1.5 million distinct CDR3 sequences, 42% of them singletons. Regarding this clonotype: Its antigen is unknown.

The CDR3 sequence is 13 residues long. The ends were cut back, 8 bases at V and 3 bases at J, with 14 bases in the middle. From germline, CDR1 is SGDLS and CDR2 YYNGEE. The sequence derives from a woman younger than 30 in good health. Sequencing used blood. The chain is built from TRBV9 and TRBJ1-2; TRBD1 is a possible D gene (5 bases). CDR3 in DNA: TGTGCCAGTTCAGAGGGGCCTTACTATGGCTACACCTTC. Translating gives CASSEGPYYGYTF.